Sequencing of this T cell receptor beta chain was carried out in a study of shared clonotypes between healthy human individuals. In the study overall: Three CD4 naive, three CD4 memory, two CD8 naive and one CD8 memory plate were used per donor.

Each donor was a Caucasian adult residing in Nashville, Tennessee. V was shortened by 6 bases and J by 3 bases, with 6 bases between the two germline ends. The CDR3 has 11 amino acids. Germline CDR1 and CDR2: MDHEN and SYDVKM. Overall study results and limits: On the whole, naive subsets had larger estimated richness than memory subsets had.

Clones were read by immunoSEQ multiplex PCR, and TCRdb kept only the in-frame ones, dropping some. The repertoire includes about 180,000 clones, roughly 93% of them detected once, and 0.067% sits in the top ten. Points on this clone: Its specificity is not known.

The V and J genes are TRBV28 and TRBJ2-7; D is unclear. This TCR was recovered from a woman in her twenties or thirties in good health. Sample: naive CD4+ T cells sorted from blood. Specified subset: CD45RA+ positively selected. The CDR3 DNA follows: TGTGCCAGCAGGCTAGACTACGAGCAGTACTTC. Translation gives CASRLDYEQYF.